The following is a T cell receptor (beta chain) sequence with its context. As yet, its antigen is unknown. CDR1 is SNHLY and CDR2 is FYNNEI in the germline V gene. V lost 4 bases to trimming and J lost 2 bases, with 8 bases between them. This CDR3 spans 14 amino acids. Assay used: immunoSEQ multiplex PCR; TCRdb lists only in-frame clones, some missing. The sample shows 2,500,000 or so clones, around nine tenths of them seen only once. These data come from a study of shared clonotypes between healthy human individuals. Study-wide points: Approximately 4.5% was the fraction of naive CD4 clonotypes found shared across several donors. Generation probability values for non-shared clonotypes were lower than those for clonotypes shared by all four donors.

Sequencing was done on a sample of naive CD4+ T cells sorted from blood. Subset defined: CD45RA+ positively selected. The sequence was obtained from a man between 18 and 35 years old in good health. The rearrangement uses TRBV2 and TRBJ2-2; D call uncertain. The CDR3 loop reads CASSAPQNTGELFF. DNA for the CDR3: TGTGCCAGCAGTGCCCCACAAAACACCGGGGAGCTGTTTTTT. Looking up the rest from reference TRBV2 and TRBJ2-2 gives the full variable domain: EPEVTQTPSHQVTQMGQEVILRCVPISNHLYFYWYRQILGQKVEFLVSFYNNEISEKSEIFDDQFSVERPDGSNFTLKIRSTKLEDSAMYFCASSAPQNTGELFFGEGSRLTVL.